This T cell receptor (beta chain) was recorded in a study of response to subunit inactivated influenza vaccine (dated by TCRdb to about 2018). About the investigation overall: Deep quantitative profiling of the T cell receptor repertoire was used in the study to follow responses to a trivalent subunit inactivated influenza vaccine.

Libraries were built with RT-PCR. The run used an Illumina HiSeq 2500. TCRdb passed the public sequencing reads through fastp at Q25 and MiXCR, retaining productive beta sequences. Entries are consolidated by CDR3 protein sequence, retaining the most common genes and DNA. For this sample there are about 500,000 distinct CDR3 sequences; about 15% appear just once. The ten largest make up 2.5% to 3.5% of the sample. Between the V and J ends, shortened by 3 bases and 5 bases respectively, the junction contains 17 bases. The germline V gene encodes CDR1 MDHEN and CDR2 SYDVKM. The CDR3 runs 17 residues from the cysteine to the phenylalanine. The retained sequence is limited to the CDR3, 51 bases, with the frame set at the first base. Results and caveats for the whole study, not just this receptor: The authors suggested that each seasonal influenza vaccination may recruit only a limited number of new T cells.

This clonotype was counted only a few times. Its antigen is currently not known. No base-level quality is on record; no much larger clone is a single base apart. This TCR came from a man aged 45 to 75 who received an inactivated influenza vaccine. Donor details come from another sample of the same person, matched by shared clones. The sequencing here drew on CD4+ T cells sorted from PBMCs, taken 23 to 25 months after vaccination. The rearranged chain carries TRBV28 and TRBJ1-6; the D gene assignment is ambiguous. The sequenced DNA: TGTGCCAGCAGTTTGGTTGGCGCCTGGGAAAATAATTCACCCCTCCACTTT. It translates to CASSLVGAWENNSPLHF.